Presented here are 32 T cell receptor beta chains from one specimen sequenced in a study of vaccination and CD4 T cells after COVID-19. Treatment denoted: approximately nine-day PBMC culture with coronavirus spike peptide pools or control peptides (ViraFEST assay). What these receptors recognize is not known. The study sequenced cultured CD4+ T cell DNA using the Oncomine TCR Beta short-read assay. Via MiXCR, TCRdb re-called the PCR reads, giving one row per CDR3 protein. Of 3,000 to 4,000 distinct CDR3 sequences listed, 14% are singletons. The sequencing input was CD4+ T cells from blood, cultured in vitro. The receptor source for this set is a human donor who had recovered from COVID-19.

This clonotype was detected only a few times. CDR3 nucleotide sequence: TGCGCCAGCAGTCAATCGGTGCGGGGGGTAAACACCGGGGAGCTGTTTTTT. Protein sequence: CASSQSVRGVNTGELFF. J is TRBJ2-2 and V is TRBV23-1, with TRBD2 matching 8 bases. TRBV23-1 is assigned to the ORF class and has an uncertain function. The CDR3 is 17 amino acids. J lost 2 bases, V lost 0 bases, and 5 bases had no gene match.

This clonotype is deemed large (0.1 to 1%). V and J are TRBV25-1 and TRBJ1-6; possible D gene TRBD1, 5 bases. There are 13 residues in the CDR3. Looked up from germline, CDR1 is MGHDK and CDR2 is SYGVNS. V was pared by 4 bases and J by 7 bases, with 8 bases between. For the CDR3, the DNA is TGTGCCAGCAGTGGGCAGGGAAATTCACCCCTCCACTTT. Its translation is CASSGQGNSPLHF.

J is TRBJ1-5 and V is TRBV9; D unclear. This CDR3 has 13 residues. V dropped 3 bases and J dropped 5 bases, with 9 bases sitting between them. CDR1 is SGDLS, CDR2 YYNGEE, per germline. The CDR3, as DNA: TGTGCCAGCAGCGGAGGAATAGATCAGCCCCAGCATTTT. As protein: CASSGGIDQPQHF.

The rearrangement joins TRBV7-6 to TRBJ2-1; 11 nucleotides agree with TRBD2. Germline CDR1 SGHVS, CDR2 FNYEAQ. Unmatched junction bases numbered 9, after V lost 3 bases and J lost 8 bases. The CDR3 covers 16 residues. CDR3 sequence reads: CASSFSGGGRGDEQFF. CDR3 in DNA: TGTGCCAGCAGCTTTAGCGGGGGGGGCCGTGGGGATGAGCAGTTCTTC. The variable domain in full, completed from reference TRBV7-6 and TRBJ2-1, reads GAGVSQSPRYKVTKRGQDVALRCDPISGHVSLYWYRQALGQGPEFLTYFNYEAQQDKSGLPNDRFSAERPEGSISTLTIQRTEQRDSAMYRCASSFSGGGRGDEQFFGPGTRLTVL.

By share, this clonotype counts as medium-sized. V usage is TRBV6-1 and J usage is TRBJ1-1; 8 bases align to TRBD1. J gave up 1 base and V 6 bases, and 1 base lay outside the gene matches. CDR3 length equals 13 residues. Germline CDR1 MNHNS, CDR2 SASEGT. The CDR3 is CASRGTGNTEAFF. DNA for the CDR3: TGTGCCAGCAGAGGGACAGGGAACACTGAAGCTTTCTTT.

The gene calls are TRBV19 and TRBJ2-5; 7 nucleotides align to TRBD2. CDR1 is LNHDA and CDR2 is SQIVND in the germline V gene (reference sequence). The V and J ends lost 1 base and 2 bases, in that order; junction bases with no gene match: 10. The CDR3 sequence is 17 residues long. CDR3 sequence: CASSIGLLAGEQETQYF. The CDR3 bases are TGTGCCAGTAGTATAGGGCTATTGGCGGGGGAGCAAGAGACCCAGTACTTC.

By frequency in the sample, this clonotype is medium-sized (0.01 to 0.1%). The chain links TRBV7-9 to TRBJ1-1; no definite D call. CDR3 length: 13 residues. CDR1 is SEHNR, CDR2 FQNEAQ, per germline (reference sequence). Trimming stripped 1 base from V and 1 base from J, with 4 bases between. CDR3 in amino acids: CASSLEGNTEAFF. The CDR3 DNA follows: TGTGCCAGCAGCTTAGAAGGGAACACTGAAGCTTTCTTT.

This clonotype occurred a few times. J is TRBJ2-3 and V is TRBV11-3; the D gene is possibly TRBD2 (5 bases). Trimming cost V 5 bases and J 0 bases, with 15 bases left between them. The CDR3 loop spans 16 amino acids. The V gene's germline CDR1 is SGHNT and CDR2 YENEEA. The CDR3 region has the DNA TGTGCCAGCAGCCTGCTGGAGGCACTTAGCACAGATACGCAGTATTTT. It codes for CASSLLEALSTDTQYF.

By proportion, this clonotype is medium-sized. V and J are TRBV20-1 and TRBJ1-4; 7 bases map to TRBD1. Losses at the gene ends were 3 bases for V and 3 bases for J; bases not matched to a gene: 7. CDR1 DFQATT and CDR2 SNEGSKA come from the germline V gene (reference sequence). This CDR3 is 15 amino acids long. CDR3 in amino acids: CSASPGTESNEKLFF. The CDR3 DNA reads TGCAGTGCTAGTCCCGGGACAGAGTCTAATGAAAAACTGTTTTTT.

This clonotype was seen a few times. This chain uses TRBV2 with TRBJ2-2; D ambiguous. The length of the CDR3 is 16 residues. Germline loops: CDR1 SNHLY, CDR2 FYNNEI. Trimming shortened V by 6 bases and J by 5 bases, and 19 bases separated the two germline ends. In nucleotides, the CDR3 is TGTGCCAGCAGAAGGACCGCCCAGGCTGCTACCGGGGAGCTGTTTTTT. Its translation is CASRRTAQAATGELFF.

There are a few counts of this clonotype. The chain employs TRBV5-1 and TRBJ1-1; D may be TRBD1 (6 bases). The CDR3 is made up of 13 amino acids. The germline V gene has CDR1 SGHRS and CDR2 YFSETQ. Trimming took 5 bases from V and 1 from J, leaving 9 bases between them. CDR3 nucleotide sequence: TGCGCCAGCAGGAGGACAGAGAACACTGAAGCTTTCTTT. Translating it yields CASRRTENTEAFF.

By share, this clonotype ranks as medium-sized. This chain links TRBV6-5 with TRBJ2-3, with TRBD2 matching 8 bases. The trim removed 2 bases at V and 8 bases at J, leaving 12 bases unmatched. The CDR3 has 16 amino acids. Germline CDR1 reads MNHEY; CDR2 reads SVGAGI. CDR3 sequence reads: CASSYPGVAGTGTQYF. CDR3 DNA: TGTGCCAGCAGTTACCCCGGGGTAGCGGGGACTGGTACGCAGTATTTT.

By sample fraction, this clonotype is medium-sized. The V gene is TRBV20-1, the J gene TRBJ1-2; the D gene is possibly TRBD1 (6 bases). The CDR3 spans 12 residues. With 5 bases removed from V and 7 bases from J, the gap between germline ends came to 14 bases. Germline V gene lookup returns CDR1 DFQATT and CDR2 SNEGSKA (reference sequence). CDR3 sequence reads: CSAPRQAGGYTF. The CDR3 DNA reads TGCAGTGCTCCCCGACAGGCTGGTGGCTACACCTTC.

The CDR3 DNA reads as TGTGCCAGCAGCCCCCGGGACAGTCTAACCAAAAACATTCAGTACTTC. Amino acids: CASSPRDSLTKNIQYF. This chain joins TRBV11-1 and TRBJ2-4, with 7 bases lining up with TRBD1. J gave up 2 bases and V 5 bases, and 9 bases lay outside the gene matches. In germline, CDR1 is SGHAT, CDR2 FQDESV (reference sequence). The CDR3 loop spans 16 amino acids.

CDR3 sequence: CASSLQERQYF. In DNA form, the CDR3 reads TGTGCCAGCAGCTTACAGGAGCGACAGTATTTT. This rearrangement joins TRBV7-9 to TRBJ2-3; D remains ambiguous. Trimming removed 2 bases at V and 12 bases at J, with 9 bases between. CDR1 and CDR2 (germline): SEHNR, FQNEAQ (reference sequence). The CDR3 has 11 residues.

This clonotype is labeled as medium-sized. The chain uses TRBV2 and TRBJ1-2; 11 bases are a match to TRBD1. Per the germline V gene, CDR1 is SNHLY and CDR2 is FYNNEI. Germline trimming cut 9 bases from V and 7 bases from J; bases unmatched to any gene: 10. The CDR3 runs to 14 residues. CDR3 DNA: TGTGCCAGGGACAGGGGGCGTCGGTTTGGTGGCTACACCTTC. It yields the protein CARDRGRRFGGYTF. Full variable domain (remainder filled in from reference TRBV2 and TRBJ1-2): EPEVTQTPSHQVTQMGQEVILRCVPISNHLYFYWYRQILGQKVEFLVSFYNNEISEKSEIFDDQFSVERPDGSNFTLKIRSTKLEDSAMYFCARDRGRRFGGYTFGSGTRLTVV.

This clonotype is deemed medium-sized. The CDR3: CASSPTAGLPMEKLFF. CDR3 sequence (DNA): TGTGCCAGCAGTCCAACCGCGGGACTCCCGATGGAAAAACTGTTTTTT. The chain has TRBV6-4 and TRBJ1-4; possibly TRBD1 for D (5 bases). The V gene lost 5 bases and the J gene lost 8 bases, with 21 bases spanning the gap. Germline assignment: CDR1 MRHNA and CDR2 SNTAGT. This CDR3 spans 16 amino acids.

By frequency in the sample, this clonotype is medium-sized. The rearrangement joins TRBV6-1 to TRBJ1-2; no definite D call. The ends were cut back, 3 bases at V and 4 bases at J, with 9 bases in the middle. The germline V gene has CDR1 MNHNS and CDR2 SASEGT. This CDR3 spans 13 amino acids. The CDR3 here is CASSEQNIYGYTF. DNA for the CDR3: TGTGCCAGCAGTGAGCAGAACATCTATGGCTACACCTTC.

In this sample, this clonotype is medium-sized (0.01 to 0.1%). The CDR3 here is CASSLKAGGLAKNIQYF. As DNA, the CDR3 is TGTGCCAGCAGCTTAAAGGCGGGGGGCCTGGCCAAAAACATTCAGTACTTC. The chain joins TRBV7-8 to TRBJ2-4; 8 bases map to TRBD2. CDR1 and CDR2 (germline): SGHVS, FQNEAQ. The CDR3 loop spans 17 amino acids. The trim removed 2 bases at V and 1 base at J, leaving 7 bases unmatched.

CDR3 amino acids: CSARRTSGGLTGTYNEQFF. CDR3 sequence (DNA): TGCAGTGCTAGACGTACTAGCGGGGGGCTTACCGGAACCTACAATGAGCAGTTCTTC. This sequence joins TRBV20-1 and TRBJ2-1, with 12 nucleotides matching TRBD2. Per the germline V gene, CDR1 is DFQATT and CDR2 is SNEGSKA (reference sequence). The CDR3 runs 19 residues. V lost 2 bases to trimming and J lost 2 bases; unmatched junction nucleotides: 13.

The CDR3, as DNA: TGTGCCAGCTCGGACAGGGAAGAAACTGAAGCTTTCTTT. It codes for CASSDREETEAFF. The gene calls are TRBV19 and TRBJ1-1, with 8 bases aligning to TRBD1. Germline lookup yields CDR1 LNHDA and CDR2 SQIVND (reference sequence). The V gene end was trimmed by 9 bases and the J gene end by 5 bases; junction bases not matched to a gene: 8. The CDR3 is 13 residues long.

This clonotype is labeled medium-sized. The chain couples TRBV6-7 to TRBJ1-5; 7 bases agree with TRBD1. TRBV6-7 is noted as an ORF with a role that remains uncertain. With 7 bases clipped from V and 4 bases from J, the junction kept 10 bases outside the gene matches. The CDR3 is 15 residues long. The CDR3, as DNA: TGTGCCAGCAATGGGCAGGCAGGGGGAAATCAGCCCCAGCATTTT. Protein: CASNGQAGGNQPQHF.

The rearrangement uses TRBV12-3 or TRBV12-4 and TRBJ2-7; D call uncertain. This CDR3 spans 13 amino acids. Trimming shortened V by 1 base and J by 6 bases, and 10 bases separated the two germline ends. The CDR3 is CASSLGIWGEQYF. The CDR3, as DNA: TGTGCCAGCAGTTTAGGGATATGGGGCGAGCAGTACTTC.

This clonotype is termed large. Here the CDR3 reads CASSLASGQETQYF. The CDR3 nucleotides read TGTGCCAGCAGCTTAGCGTCCGGGCAAGAGACCCAGTACTTC. V is TRBV7-9 and J is TRBJ2-5; no reliable D call. V lost 0 bases, J lost 2 bases, and 7 bases lay in between. This CDR3 has 14 amino acids. The germline V gene encodes CDR1 SEHNR and CDR2 FQNEAQ (reference sequence).

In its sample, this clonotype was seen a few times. CDR3 in DNA: TGTGCCAGCAGCCGTGGTGTTCAGGCCCAGTCACCCCTCCACTTT. It encodes CASSRGVQAQSPLHF. The chain has TRBV5-6 and TRBJ1-6; D remains unclear. Germline CDR1 and CDR2: SGHDT and YYEEEE. The V end was cut by 4 bases, the J end by 10 bases, with 18 bases between. This CDR3 contains 15 residues.

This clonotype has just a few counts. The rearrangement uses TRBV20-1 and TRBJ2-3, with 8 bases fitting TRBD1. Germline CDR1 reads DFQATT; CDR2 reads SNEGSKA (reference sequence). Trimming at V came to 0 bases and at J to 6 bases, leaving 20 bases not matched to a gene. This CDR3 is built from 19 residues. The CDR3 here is CSARDWAGGPILPVDTQYF. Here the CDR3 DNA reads TGCAGTGCTAGAGATTGGGCAGGGGGCCCGATCCTCCCGGTGGATACGCAGTATTTT.

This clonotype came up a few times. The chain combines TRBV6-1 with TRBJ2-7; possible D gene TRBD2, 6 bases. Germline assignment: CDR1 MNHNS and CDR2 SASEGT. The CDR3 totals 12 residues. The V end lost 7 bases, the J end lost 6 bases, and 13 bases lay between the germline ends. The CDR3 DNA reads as TGTGCCAGCACCGGGGGATCGAGCGAGCAGTACTTC. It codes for CASTGGSSEQYF.

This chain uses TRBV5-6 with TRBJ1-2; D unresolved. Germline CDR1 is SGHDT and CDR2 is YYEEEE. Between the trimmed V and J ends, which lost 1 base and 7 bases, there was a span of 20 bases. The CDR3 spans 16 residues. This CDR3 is CASSLSPVGAGIGYTF. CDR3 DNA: TGTGCCAGCAGCTTGAGCCCGGTCGGTGCGGGGATTGGCTACACCTTC.

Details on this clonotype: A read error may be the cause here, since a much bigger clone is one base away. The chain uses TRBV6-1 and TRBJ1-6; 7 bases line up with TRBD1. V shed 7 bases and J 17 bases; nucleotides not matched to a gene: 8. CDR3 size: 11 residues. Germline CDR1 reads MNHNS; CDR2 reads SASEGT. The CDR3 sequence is CASNSQGVFHF. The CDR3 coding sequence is TGTGCCAGCAATTCCCAGGGGGTCTTCCACTTT.

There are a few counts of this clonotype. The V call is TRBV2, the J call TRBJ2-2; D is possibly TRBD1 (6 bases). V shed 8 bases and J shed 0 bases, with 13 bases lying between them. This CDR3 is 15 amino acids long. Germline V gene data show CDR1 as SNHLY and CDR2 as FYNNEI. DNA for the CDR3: TGTGCCAGCTCGGGACAAACGGCGAACACCGGGGAGCTGTTTTTT. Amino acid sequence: CASSGQTANTGELFF.

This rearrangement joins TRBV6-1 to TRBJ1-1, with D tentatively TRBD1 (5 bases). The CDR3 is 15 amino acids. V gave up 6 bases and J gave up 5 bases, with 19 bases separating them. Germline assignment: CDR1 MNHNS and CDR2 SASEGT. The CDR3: CASRGGTGTGTEAFF. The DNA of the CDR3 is TGTGCCAGCAGGGGGGGGACCGGGACGGGAACTGAAGCTTTCTTT.

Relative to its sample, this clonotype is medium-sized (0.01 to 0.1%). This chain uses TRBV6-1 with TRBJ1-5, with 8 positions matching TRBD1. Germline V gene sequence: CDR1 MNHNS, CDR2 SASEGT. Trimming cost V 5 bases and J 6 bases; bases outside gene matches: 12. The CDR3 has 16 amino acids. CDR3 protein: CASSTQGQGNGQPQHF. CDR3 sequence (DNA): TGTGCCAGCAGTACCCAAGGACAGGGAAATGGTCAGCCCCAGCATTTT.